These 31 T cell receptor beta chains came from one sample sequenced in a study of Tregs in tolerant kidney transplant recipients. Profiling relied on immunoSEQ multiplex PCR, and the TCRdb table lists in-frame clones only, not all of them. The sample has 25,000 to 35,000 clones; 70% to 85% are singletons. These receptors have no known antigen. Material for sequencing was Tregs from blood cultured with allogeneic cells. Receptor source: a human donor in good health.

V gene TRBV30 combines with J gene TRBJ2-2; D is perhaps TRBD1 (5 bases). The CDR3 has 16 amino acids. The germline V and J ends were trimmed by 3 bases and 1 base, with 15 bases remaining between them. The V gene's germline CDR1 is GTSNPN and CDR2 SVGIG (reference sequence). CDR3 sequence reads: CAWSRQGRMNTGELFF. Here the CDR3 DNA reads TGTGCCTGGAGCCGTCAGGGCAGGATGAACACCGGGGAGCTGTTTTTT.

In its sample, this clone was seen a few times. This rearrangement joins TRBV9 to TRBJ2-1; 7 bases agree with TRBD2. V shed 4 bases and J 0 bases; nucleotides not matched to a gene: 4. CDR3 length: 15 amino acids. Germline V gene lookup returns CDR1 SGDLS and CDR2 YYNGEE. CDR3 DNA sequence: TGTGCCAGCAGCCCCCGCGGGAGCTCCTACAATGAGCAGTTCTTC. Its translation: CASSPRGSSYNEQFF.

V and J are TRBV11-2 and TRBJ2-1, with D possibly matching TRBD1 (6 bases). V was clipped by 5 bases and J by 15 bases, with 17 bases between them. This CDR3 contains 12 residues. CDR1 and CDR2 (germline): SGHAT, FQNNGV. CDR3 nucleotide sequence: TGTGCCAGCAGCCTAAACAGGGATCGGCGGTTCTTC. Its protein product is CASSLNRDRRFF.

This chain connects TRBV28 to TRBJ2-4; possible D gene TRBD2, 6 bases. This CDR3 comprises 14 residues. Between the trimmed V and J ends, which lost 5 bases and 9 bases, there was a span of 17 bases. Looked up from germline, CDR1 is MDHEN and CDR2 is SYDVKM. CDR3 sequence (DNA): TGTGCCAGCAGTCTACTGCGAAGGGGAGGCATTCAGTACTTC. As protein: CASSLLRRGGIQYF.

The CDR3 region is CASRGQGATYEQYF. CDR3 DNA: TGTGCCAGTAGGGGACAGGGGGCGACCTACGAGCAGTACTTC. The chain uses TRBV19 and TRBJ2-7; the match to TRBD1 covers 12 bases. Per the germline V gene, CDR1 is LNHDA and CDR2 is SQIVND (reference sequence). J lost 2 bases, V lost 6 bases, and 2 bases had no gene match. The CDR3 consists of 14 residues.

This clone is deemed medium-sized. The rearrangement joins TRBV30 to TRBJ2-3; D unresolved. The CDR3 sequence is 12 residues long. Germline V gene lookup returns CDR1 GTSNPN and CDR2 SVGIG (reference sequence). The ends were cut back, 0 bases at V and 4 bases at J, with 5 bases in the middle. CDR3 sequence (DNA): TGTGCCTGGAGTGTACATCCAGATACGCAGTATTTT. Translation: CAWSVHPDTQYF.

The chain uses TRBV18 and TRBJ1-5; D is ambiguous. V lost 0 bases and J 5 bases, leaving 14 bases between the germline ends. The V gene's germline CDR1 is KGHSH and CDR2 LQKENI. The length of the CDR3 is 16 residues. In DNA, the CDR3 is TGTGCCAGCTCACCACCGAGTCAACGGAAAGATCAGCCCCAGCATTTT. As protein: CASSPPSQRKDQPQHF.

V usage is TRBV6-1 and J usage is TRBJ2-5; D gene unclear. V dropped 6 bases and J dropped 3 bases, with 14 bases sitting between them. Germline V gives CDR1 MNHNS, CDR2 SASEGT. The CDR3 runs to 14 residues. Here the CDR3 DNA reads TGTGCCAGCAGGACGGGCAGCGCTGAAGAGACCCAGTACTTC. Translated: CASRTGSAEETQYF.

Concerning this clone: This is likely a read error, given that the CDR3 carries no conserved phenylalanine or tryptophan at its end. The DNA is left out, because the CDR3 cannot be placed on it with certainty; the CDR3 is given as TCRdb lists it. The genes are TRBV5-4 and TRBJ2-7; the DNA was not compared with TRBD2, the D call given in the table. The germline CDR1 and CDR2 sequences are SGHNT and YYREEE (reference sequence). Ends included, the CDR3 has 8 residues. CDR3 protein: CASSLSPP.

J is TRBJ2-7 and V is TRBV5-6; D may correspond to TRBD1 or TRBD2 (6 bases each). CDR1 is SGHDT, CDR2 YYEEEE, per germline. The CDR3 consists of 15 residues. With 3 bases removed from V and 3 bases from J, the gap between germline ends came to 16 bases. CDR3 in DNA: TGTGCCAGCAGCTCGGGGGCCGGGGCTTACTACGAGCAGTACTTC. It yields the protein CASSSGAGAYYEQYF.

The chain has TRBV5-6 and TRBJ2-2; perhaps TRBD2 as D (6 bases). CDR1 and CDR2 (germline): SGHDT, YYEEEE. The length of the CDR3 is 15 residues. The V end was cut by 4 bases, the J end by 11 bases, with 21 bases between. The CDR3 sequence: CASSPGLLRGPELFF. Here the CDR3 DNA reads TGTGCCAGCAGCCCGGGACTCCTCCGTGGCCCTGAGCTGTTTTTT.

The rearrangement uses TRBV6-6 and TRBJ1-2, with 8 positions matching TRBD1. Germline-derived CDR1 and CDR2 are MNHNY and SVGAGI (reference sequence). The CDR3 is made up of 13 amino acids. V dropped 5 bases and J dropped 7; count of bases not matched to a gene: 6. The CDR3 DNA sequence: TGTGCCAGCAGTAATTCGGGACAGGCTGGCTACACCTTC. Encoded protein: CASSNSGQAGYTF.

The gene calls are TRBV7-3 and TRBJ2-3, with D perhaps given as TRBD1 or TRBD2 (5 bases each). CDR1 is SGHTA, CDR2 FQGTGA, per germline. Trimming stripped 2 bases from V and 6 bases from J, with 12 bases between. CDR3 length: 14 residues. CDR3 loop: CASSLAREIDTQYF. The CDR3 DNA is TGTGCCAGCAGCTTAGCCAGGGAGATTGATACGCAGTATTTT.

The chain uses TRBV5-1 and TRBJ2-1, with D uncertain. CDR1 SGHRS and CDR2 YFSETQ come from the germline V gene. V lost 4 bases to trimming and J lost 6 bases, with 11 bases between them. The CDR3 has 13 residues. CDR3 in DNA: TGCGCCAGCAGCCTCCAACTTTCCAATGAGCAGTTCTTC. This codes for CASSLQLSNEQFF.

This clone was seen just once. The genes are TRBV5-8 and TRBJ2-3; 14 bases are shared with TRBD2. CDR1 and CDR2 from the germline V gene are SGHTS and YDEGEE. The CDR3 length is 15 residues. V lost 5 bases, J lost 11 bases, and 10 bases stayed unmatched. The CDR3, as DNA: TGTGCCAGCAGTTCCCCCGGGACTAGCGGGAGAGGGCAGTATTTT. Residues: CASSSPGTSGRGQYF.

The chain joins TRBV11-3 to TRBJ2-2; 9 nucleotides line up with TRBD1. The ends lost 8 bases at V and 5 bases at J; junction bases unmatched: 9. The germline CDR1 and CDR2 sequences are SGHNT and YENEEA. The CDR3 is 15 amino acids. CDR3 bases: TGTGCCAGCTCCACCGGGACAGGGCCTACCGGGGAGCTGTTTTTT. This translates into CASSTGTGPTGELFF.

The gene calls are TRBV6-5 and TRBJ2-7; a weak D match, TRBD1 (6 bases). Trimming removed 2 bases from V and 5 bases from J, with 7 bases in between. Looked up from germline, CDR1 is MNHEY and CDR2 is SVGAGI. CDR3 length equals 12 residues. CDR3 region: CASSYRDNEQYF. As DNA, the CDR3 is TGTGCCAGCAGTTACAGGGACAACGAGCAGTACTTC.

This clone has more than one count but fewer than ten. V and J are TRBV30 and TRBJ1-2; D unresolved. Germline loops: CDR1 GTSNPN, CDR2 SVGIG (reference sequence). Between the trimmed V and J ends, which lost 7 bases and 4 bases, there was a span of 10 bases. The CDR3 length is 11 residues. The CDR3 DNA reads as TGTGCCTCGCTGAGGATCTATGGCTACACCTTC. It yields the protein CASLRIYGYTF.

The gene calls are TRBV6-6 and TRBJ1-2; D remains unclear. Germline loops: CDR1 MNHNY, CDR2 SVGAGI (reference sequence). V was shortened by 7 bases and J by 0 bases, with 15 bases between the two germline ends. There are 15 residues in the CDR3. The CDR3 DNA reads TGTGCCAGCACTCAAATCGGCTTAGCTAACTATGGCTACACCTTC. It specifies CASTQIGLANYGYTF.

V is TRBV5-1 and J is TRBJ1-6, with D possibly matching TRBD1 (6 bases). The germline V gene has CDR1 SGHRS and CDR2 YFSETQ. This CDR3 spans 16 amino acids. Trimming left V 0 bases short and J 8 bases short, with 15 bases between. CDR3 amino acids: CASSLGSRGIYSPLHF. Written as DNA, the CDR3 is TGCGCCAGCAGCTTGGGGAGCAGGGGAATATATTCACCCCTCCACTTT.

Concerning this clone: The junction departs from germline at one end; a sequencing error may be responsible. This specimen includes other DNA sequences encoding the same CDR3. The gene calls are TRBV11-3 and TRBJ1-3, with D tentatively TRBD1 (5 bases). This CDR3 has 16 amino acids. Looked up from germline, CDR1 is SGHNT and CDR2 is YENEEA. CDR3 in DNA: TGTGCCAGCAGCCTAGATGGGGCCGTCTCTGGAAACACCATATATTTT. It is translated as CASSLDGAVSGNTIYF.

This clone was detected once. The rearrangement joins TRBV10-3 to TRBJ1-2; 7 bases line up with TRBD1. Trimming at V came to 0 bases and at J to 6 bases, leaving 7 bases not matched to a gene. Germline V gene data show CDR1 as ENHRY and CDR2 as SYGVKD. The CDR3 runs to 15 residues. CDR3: CAISESTGAANGYTF. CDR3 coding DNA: TGTGCCATCAGTGAGTCTACAGGGGCAGCGAATGGCTACACCTTC.

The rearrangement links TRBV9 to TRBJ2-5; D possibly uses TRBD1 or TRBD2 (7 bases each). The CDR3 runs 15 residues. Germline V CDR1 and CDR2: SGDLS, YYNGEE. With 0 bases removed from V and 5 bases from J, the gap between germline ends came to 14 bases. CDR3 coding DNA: TGTGCCAGCAGCGTAGCAGGGGGGGGCCGTGAGACCCAGTACTTC. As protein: CASSVAGGGRETQYF.

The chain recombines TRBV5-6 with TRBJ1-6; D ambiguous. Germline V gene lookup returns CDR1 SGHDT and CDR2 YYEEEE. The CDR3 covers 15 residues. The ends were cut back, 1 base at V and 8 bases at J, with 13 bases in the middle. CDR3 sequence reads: CASSLFHPPDSPLHF. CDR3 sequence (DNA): TGTGCCAGCAGCTTGTTTCATCCCCCGGATTCACCCCTCCACTTT.

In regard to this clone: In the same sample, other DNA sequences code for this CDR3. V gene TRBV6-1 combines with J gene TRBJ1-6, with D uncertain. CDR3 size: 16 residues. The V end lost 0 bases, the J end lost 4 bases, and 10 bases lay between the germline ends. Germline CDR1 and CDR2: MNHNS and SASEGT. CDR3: CASSEAGRRYNSPLHF. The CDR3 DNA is TGTGCCAGCAGTGAAGCGGGTCGACGTTATAATTCACCCCTCCACTTT.

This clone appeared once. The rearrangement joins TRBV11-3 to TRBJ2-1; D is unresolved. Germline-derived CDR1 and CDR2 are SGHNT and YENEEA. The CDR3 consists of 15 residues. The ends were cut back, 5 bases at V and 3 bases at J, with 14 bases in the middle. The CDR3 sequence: CASSRQRRNYNEQFF. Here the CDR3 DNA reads TGTGCCAGCAGCCGCCAGCGTCGGAACTACAATGAGCAGTTCTTC.

CDR3 residues: CASSPRHKPSGLAGPNYEQYF. The CDR3, as DNA: TGCGCCAGCAGCCCGAGGCACAAGCCATCTGGACTAGCGGGACCGAACTACGAGCAGTACTTC. The rearrangement uses TRBV4-3 and TRBJ2-7; TRBD2 matches at 12 bases. CDR3 size: 21 residues. CDR1 LGHNA and CDR2 YSLEER come from the germline V gene. Trimming cost V 4 bases and J 3 bases; bases outside gene matches: 22.

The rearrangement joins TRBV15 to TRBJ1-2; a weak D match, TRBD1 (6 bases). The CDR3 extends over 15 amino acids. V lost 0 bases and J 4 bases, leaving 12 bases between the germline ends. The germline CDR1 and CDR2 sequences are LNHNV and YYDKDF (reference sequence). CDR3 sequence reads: CATSRERTALYGYTF. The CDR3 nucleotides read TGTGCCACCAGCAGAGAAAGGACAGCCCTCTATGGCTACACCTTC.

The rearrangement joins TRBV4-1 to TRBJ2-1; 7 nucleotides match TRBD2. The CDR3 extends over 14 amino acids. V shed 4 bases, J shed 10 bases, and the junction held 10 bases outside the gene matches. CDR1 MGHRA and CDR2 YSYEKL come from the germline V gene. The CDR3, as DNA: TGCGCCAGCAGCCCCGGGGGAGGGCCCAAGGAGCAGTTCTTC. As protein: CASSPGGGPKEQFF.

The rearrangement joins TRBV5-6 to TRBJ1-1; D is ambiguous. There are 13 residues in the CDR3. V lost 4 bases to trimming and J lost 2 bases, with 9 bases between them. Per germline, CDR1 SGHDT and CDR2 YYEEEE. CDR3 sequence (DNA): TGTGCCAGCAGCGGTCAGACAAACACTGAAGCTTTCTTT. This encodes CASSGQTNTEAFF.

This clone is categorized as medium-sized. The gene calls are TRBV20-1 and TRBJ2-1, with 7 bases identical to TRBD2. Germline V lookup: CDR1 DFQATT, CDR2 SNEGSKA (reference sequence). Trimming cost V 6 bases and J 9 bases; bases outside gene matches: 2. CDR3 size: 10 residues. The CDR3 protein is CSATSSEQFF. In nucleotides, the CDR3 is TGCAGTGCGACTAGCAGTGAGCAGTTCTTC.